This entry lists 29 T cell receptor beta chains sequenced from one sample in a study of blood T cells in healthy people across ages. Primers used in a second PCR of roughly 6 to 11 cycles were a sample-barcoded 5' primer and a J-beta primer mix. Via MiXCR, TCRdb re-called the 5' RACE reads, giving one row per CDR3 protein. The sample has about 1,000,000 distinct CDR3 sequences; under 55% are singletons. The sequenced material came from blood. These receptors came from a woman aged 60-75 years in good health.

The sample holds one count of this clonotype. The chain combines TRBV7-9 with TRBJ2-2, with 7 positions matching TRBD1. V was clipped by 7 bases and J by 0 bases; unmatched bases: 2. The CDR3 is made up of 14 amino acids. Germline-derived CDR1 and CDR2 are SEHNR and FQNEAQ (reference sequence). The CDR3 sequence is CASTDRANTGELFF. CDR3 coding DNA: TGTGCCAGCACAGACAGGGCGAACACCGGGGAGCTGTTTTTT.

A few counts support this clonotype. The rearrangement joins TRBV9 to TRBJ2-3, with 7 bases identical to TRBD2. V trimming: 1 base; J trimming: 1 base; junction bases outside the gene matches: 3. This CDR3 region has 15 residues. The germline gives CDR1 SGDLS, CDR2 YYNGEE. The CDR3 sequence: CASSVSTSRTDTQYF. CDR3 DNA sequence: TGTGCCAGCAGCGTATCGACTAGCCGCACAGATACGCAGTATTTT. Combining the CDR3 with reference TRBV9 and TRBJ2-3 gives the whole variable domain DSGVTQTPKHLITATGQRVTLRCSPRSGDLSVYWYQQSLDQGLQFLIQYYNGEERAKGNILERFSAQQFPDLHSELNLSSLELGDSALYFCASSVSTSRTDTQYFGPGTRLTVL.

The rearrangement uses TRBV5-1 and TRBJ2-7; 7 nucleotides agree with TRBD2. The CDR3 runs to 15 residues. Germline CDR1 is SGHRS and CDR2 is YFSETQ. Germline trimming cut 4 bases from V and 0 bases from J; bases unmatched to any gene: 7. CDR3 sequence (DNA): TGCGCCAGCAGCCCAAGGACTAGGTCCTCCTACGAGCAGTACTTC. This codes for CASSPRTRSSYEQYF.

This clonotype was counted ten times or more. The V gene is TRBV3-1, the J gene TRBJ2-5, with TRBD2 matching over 10 bases. The CDR3 sequence is 16 residues long. Trimming removed 1 base from V and 4 bases from J; junction bases left unmatched: 6. CDR1 and CDR2 from the germline V gene are LGHDT and YNNKEL (reference sequence). The CDR3 DNA is TGTGCCAGCAGCCAAGGGCTAGCGGGAGTGACAGAGACCCAGTACTTC. This codes for CASSQGLAGVTETQYF.

This chain joins TRBV7-2 and TRBJ2-7; TRBD2 agrees at 7 bases. The V and J ends lost 3 bases and 3 bases, in that order; junction bases with no gene match: 5. This CDR3 is 14 amino acids long. Germline loops: CDR1 SGHTA, CDR2 FQGNSA. CDR3 amino acids: CASSLGGNVYEQYF. CDR3 bases: TGTGCCAGCAGCTTGGGGGGGAATGTCTACGAGCAGTACTTC. The variable domain in full, with the rest retrieved from reference TRBV7-2 and TRBJ2-7, is GAGVSQSPSNKVTEKGKDVELRCDPISGHTALYWYRQSLGQGLEFLIYFQGNSAPDKSGLPSDRFSAERTGGSVSTLTIQRTQQEDSAVYLCASSLGGNVYEQYFGPGTRLTVT.

The rearrangement joins TRBV5-1 to TRBJ2-2; TRBD2 is a possible D gene (5 bases). CDR3 length: 13 amino acids. Germline CDR1 SGHRS, CDR2 YFSETQ. V lost 9 bases to trimming and J lost 6 bases, with 15 bases between them. This CDR3 is CATREEGAGELFF. The CDR3 bases are TGCGCCACCCGGGAAGAGGGCGCCGGGGAGCTGTTTTTT.

This clonotype was observed a handful of times. V and J are TRBV20-1 and TRBJ2-5; D not resolved. V was pared by 5 bases and J by 5 bases, with 15 bases between. Looked up from germline, CDR1 is DFQATT and CDR2 is SNEGSKA (reference sequence). This CDR3 has 13 residues. CDR3 sequence (DNA): TGCAGTGCTGTAGCCGGCGTTGAGGAGACCCAGTACTTC. Translated, it gives CSAVAGVEETQYF.

This rearrangement joins TRBV5-1 to TRBJ1-1; D remains unclear. Germline CDR1 is SGHRS and CDR2 is YFSETQ. Trimming pared 7 bases from V and 3 bases from J, leaving 16 bases between. The CDR3 loop spans 14 amino acids. CDR3 DNA: TGCGCCAGCTTTCAGACATTTCAGGACACTGAAGCTTTCTTT. This sequence encodes CASFQTFQDTEAFF. Using reference TRBV5-1 and TRBJ1-1 for the parts outside the CDR3, the full variable domain is KAGVTQTPRYLIKTRGQQVTLSCSPISGHRSVSWYQQTPGQGLQFLFEYFSETQRNKGNFPGRFSGRQFSNSRSEMNVSTLELGDSALYLCASFQTFQDTEAFFGQGTRLTVV.

The gene calls are TRBV6-5 and TRBJ2-5, with TRBD2 as a possible D gene (5 bases). V lost 6 bases and J lost 4, with 18 bases in between. Germline V lookup: CDR1 MNHEY, CDR2 SVGAGI. This CDR3 comprises 15 residues. CDR3 in amino acids: CASRVNPWRVETQYF. The CDR3 nucleotides are TGTGCCAGCAGAGTTAATCCGTGGCGGGTAGAGACCCAGTACTTC.

V and J are TRBV4-1 and TRBJ1-1, with D unclear. Trimming left V 3 bases short and J 3 bases short, with 17 bases between. CDR1 is MGHRA, CDR2 YSYEKL, per germline. CDR3 length equals 16 residues. Written as DNA, the CDR3 is TGCGCCAGCAGCCATATGGGCCGCTCGAAGGACACTGAAGCTTTCTTT. Amino acids: CASSHMGRSKDTEAFF.

The chain has TRBV2 and TRBJ2-6; D possibly matches TRBD1 or TRBD2 (6 bases each). The CDR3 has 17 residues. Germline V gene data show CDR1 as SNHLY and CDR2 as FYNNEI. Trimming took 7 bases from V and 4 from J, leaving 20 bases between them. This CDR3 is CASTRMWGAPGANVLTF. The CDR3 DNA sequence: TGTGCCAGCACCCGAATGTGGGGGGCGCCAGGGGCCAACGTCCTGACTTTC.

This clonotype showed up just a few times. The rearrangement joins TRBV5-5 to TRBJ2-1; TRBD1 matches at 9 bases. The CDR3 has 15 amino acids. Germline trimming cut 3 bases from V and 5 bases from J; bases unmatched to any gene: 6. Germline-derived CDR1 and CDR2 are SGHKS and YYEKEE (reference sequence). CDR3: CASSSGQGSHNEQFF. Written as DNA, the CDR3 is TGTGCCAGCAGCTCTGGACAGGGGAGTCACAATGAGCAGTTCTTC. The variable domain in full, with the rest retrieved from reference TRBV5-5 and TRBJ2-1, is DAGVTQSPTHLIKTRGQQVTLRCSPISGHKSVSWYQQVLGQGPQFIFQYYEKEERGRGNFPDRFSARQFPNYSSELNVNALLLGDSALYLCASSSGQGSHNEQFFGPGTRLTVL.

This clonotype was picked up many times. The rearrangement links TRBV29-1 to TRBJ2-7, with 9 bases lining up with TRBD2. This CDR3 comprises 12 residues. Germline-derived CDR1 and CDR2 are SQVTM and ANQGSEA. V shed 6 bases, J shed 2 bases, and the junction held 2 bases outside the gene matches. The CDR3: CSVREGTYEQYF. The CDR3 coding sequence is TGCAGCGTGCGGGAGGGAACCTACGAGCAGTACTTC.

A note on this clonotype: Since a much larger clone is just one base distant, this may be a read error. V gene TRBV10-3 combines with J gene TRBJ2-5; 9 bases line up with TRBD2. The CDR3 extends over 16 amino acids. Per germline, CDR1 ENHRY and CDR2 SYGVKD. CDR3 residues: CAISPAGGGGSETRYF. In nucleotides, the CDR3 is TGTGCCATCAGTCCAGCGGGAGGAGGTGGATCGGAGACCCGGTACTTC.

The genes are TRBV27 and TRBJ2-7; no clear D. Trimming cost V 0 bases and J 7 bases, with 10 bases left between them. The CDR3 consists of 13 residues. Germline V gives CDR1 MNHEY, CDR2 SMNVEV (reference sequence). Written as DNA, the CDR3 is TGTGCCAGCAGTTTATCCGGAGCGAGGGAGCAGTACTTC. As protein: CASSLSGAREQYF.

The chain is built from TRBV18 and TRBJ2-5, with D unclear. The CDR3 runs 13 residues. The germline V gene has CDR1 KGHSH and CDR2 LQKENI. The V end was cut by 1 base, the J end by 5 bases, with 8 bases between. The CDR3 sequence is CASSPLRLETQYF. As DNA, the CDR3 is TGTGCCAGCTCACCACTGAGGTTGGAGACCCAGTACTTC.

The chain carries TRBV7-9 and TRBJ2-3, with D perhaps TRBD1 (6 bases). V lost 1 base and J 6 bases, leaving 11 bases between the germline ends. The CDR3 is made up of 14 amino acids. From germline, CDR1 is SEHNR and CDR2 FQNEAQ (reference sequence). CDR3: CASSLEARGDTQYF. The CDR3 bases are TGTGCCAGCAGCTTAGAAGCGAGGGGGGATACGCAGTATTTT.

The rearrangement joins TRBV12-5 to TRBJ1-1; D may be TRBD1 (5 bases). Germline-derived CDR1 and CDR2 are LGHNT and FRNRAP. The V and J ends lost 8 bases and 8 bases respectively, with 12 bases between them. This CDR3 has 11 amino acids. CDR3 coding DNA: TGTGCTAGTCGACTAGACAGCGAAGCTTTCTTT. Its translation is CASRLDSEAFF.

The chain links TRBV13 to TRBJ2-6; no definite D call. This CDR3 spans 16 amino acids. Trimming pared 10 bases from V and 3 bases from J, leaving 19 bases between. Germline values: CDR1 PRHDT, CDR2 FYEKMQ (reference sequence). CDR3 protein: CANQGQINGGANVLTF. The CDR3 nucleotides read TGTGCCAACCAAGGCCAAATTAATGGTGGGGCCAACGTCCTGACTTTC.

Ten or more counts support this clonotype. The chain has TRBV11-2 and TRBJ2-7, with 10 bases that match TRBD1. Trimming took 3 bases from V and 7 from J; bases not matched to a gene: 3. Germline CDR1 and CDR2: SGHAT and FQNNGV. The CDR3 is 13 residues long. The CDR3 coding sequence is TGTGCCAGCAGCTTCGACAGGGGGCGTGAGCAGTACTTC. As protein: CASSFDRGREQYF. Based on the CDR3 plus reference TRBV11-2 and TRBJ2-7, the full variable domain is EAGVAQSPRYKIIEKRQSVAFWCNPISGHATLYWYQQILGQGPKLLIQFQNNGVVDDSQLPKDRFSAERLKGVDSTLKIQPAKLEDSAVYLCASSFDRGREQYFGPGTRLTVT.

Only a few counts were recorded for this clonotype. The chain recombines TRBV7-2 with TRBJ2-5; D is ambiguous. The V and J ends lost 0 bases and 3 bases respectively, with 5 bases between them. Germline CDR1 reads SGHTA; CDR2 reads FQGNSA. The CDR3 totals 13 residues. The CDR3 coding sequence is TGTGCCAGCAGCTTAGCGCTTAAAGAGACCCAGTACTTC. It translates to CASSLALKETQYF.

The chain carries TRBV25-1 and TRBJ2-5; D gene uncertain. The V gene's germline CDR1 is MGHDK and CDR2 SYGVNS. The V and J ends lost 5 bases and 6 bases respectively, with 10 bases between them. CDR3 size: 12 residues. CDR3 sequence: CASSSSAQTQYF. In nucleotides, the CDR3 is TGTGCCAGCAGTAGCAGCGCCCAGACCCAGTACTTC.

This clonotype was recorded at least ten times. The chain links TRBV11-2 to TRBJ2-5; tentative D call: TRBD1 (6 bases). The CDR3 sequence is 16 residues long. Between the trimmed V and J ends, which lost 5 bases and 1 base, there was a span of 17 bases. The germline V gene encodes CDR1 SGHAT and CDR2 FQNNGV. CDR3 coding DNA: TGTGCCAGCAGCGACAGGAGGTTTGTGATCCAAGAGACCCAGTACTTC. Protein: CASSDRRFVIQETQYF.

This clonotype showed up just a few times. This chain uses TRBV20-1 with TRBJ2-3, with 10 nucleotides matching TRBD1. After removal of 3 bases from V and 4 bases from J, the junction contained 7 bases not matched to a gene. This CDR3 has 15 residues. Germline lookup yields CDR1 DFQATT and CDR2 SNEGSKA (reference sequence). Here the CDR3 reads CSARLTGGFADTQYF. CDR3 nucleotide sequence: TGCAGTGCTAGGCTGACAGGGGGCTTCGCAGATACGCAGTATTTT.

The genes are TRBV5-1 and TRBJ2-1, with TRBD2 matching 7 bases. Germline CDR1 reads SGHRS; CDR2 reads YFSETQ. There are 21 residues in the CDR3. The junction had 19 bases not matched to a gene; V was cut back by 1 base and J by 0 bases. The CDR3 DNA sequence: TGCGCCAGCAGCTTGTCCCACTTTCGGCGGGGAGGGACTCCCTCCTACAATGAGCAGTTCTTC. Protein product: CASSLSHFRRGGTPSYNEQFF. The full variable domain, with the rest looked up from reference TRBV5-1 and TRBJ2-1, is KAGVTQTPRYLIKTRGQQVTLSCSPISGHRSVSWYQQTPGQGLQFLFEYFSETQRNKGNFPGRFSGRQFSNSRSEMNVSTLELGDSALYLCASSLSHFRRGGTPSYNEQFFGPGTRLTVL.

V and J are TRBV10-1 and TRBJ2-4; D gene unclear. V was clipped by 2 bases and J by 5 bases, with 10 bases between them. The V gene's germline CDR1 is WNHNN and CDR2 SYGVQD (reference sequence). The CDR3 consists of 14 residues. The CDR3 loop is CASSEGVRQNIQYF. Here the CDR3 DNA reads TGCGCCAGCAGTGAGGGAGTAAGGCAAAACATTCAGTACTTC.

V usage is TRBV4-1 and J usage is TRBJ1-2; no reliable D call. The CDR3 runs to 15 residues. Trimming took off 3 bases at V and 7 bases at J, with 18 bases between the two ends. Germline CDR1 is MGHRA and CDR2 is YSYEKL. This chain's CDR3 is CASSQLPGPGSGYTF. As DNA, the CDR3 is TGCGCCAGCAGCCAGCTTCCGGGTCCCGGGAGTGGCTACACCTTC.

A few counts support this clonotype. The gene calls are TRBV12-1 and TRBJ2-7; the D call in the table, TRBD1, was not verified against the DNA. TRBV12-1 is a known pseudogene. This CDR3 has 16 amino acids. The CDR3 here is CASSLKKAPGSYEQYF. The CDR3 nucleotides read TGTGCCAGCAGCTTAAAGAAGGCTCCAGGGAGCTACGAGCAGTACTTC.

This clonotype was seen a handful of times. The chain joins TRBV12-3 or TRBV12-4 to TRBJ1-2; 10 bases are shared with TRBD1. With 5 bases clipped from V and 8 bases from J, the junction kept 8 bases outside the gene matches. The CDR3 runs to 14 residues. The CDR3 loop is CASSPSTGGSGYTF. The DNA of the CDR3 is TGTGCCAGCAGTCCGTCGACAGGGGGCTCCGGCTACACCTTC.